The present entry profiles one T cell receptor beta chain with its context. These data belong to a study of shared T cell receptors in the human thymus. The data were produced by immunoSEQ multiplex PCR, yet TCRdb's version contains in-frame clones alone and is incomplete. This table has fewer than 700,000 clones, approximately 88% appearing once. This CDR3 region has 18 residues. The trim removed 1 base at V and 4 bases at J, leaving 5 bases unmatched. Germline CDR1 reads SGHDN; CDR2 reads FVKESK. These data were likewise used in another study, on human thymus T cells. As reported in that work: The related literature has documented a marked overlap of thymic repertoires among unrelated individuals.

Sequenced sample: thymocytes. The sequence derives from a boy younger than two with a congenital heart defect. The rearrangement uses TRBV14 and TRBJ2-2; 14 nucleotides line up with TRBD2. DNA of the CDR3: TGTGCCAGCAGCCAAGGACTAGCGGGAGGGCCTCGCACCGGGGAGCTGTTTTTT. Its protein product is CASSQGLAGGPRTGELFF.